This is a list of T cell receptor beta chains from one sample in a study of T cells in Graves' hyperthyroidism and ophthalmopathy. TCRdb re-analysed the multiplex PCR reads in MiXCR, keeping a single row per CDR3 protein. The sample includes about 400,000 distinct CDR3 sequences, approximately 25% seen only once; the top ten take less than 85%. Sequenced input: blood. The origin of the receptors is a man between 50 and 59 years old with Graves' hyperthyroidism. Each CDR3 is given with its conserved first and last residue. A D gene is named only where the DNA matches it firmly. Where a row states a size, it is once, few, many or the class of an expanded clone; other rows omit it.

v_gene: TRBV6-1; j_gene: TRBJ2-7; abundance: .; d_gene: TRBD2; CDR3nt: TGTGCCAGCAGTCCATATTTAGCGGGACACCGACTTTACGAGCAGTACTTC; CDR3aa: CASSPYLAGHRLYEQYF
v_gene: TRBV6-2/TRBV6-3; j_gene: TRBJ1-1; abundance: .; d_gene: .; CDR3nt: TGTGCCAGCAGTTACTCAGTGACTGATGGGCACACTGAAGCTTTCTTT; CDR3aa: CASSYSVTDGHTEAFF
v_gene: TRBV5-1; j_gene: TRBJ2-3; abundance: .; d_gene: .; CDR3nt: TGCGCCAGCAGCTTGGCGGCGGACTACACAGATACGCAGTATTTT; CDR3aa: CASSLAADYTDTQYF
v_gene: TRBV7-8; j_gene: TRBJ2-3; abundance: .; d_gene: .; CDR3nt: TGTGCCGGCAGCCACCTGAGAAGGGGAACAGATACGCAGTATTTT; CDR3aa: CAGSHLRRGTDTQYF
v_gene: TRBV7-3; j_gene: TRBJ2-1; abundance: many; d_gene: .; CDR3nt: TGTGCCAGCAGCTTAATGGGGGGCTTGAGCTCCTACAATGAGCAGTTCTTC; CDR3aa: CASSLMGGLSSYNEQFF
v_gene: TRBV11-2; j_gene: TRBJ2-7; abundance: many; d_gene: TRBD1; CDR3nt: TGTGCCAGCAGGTCTCCGGGACAGGGGTCCGAGCAGTACTTC; CDR3aa: CASRSPGQGSEQYF
v_gene: TRBV6-5; j_gene: TRBJ1-1; abundance: many; d_gene: .; CDR3nt: TGTGCCAGCAGTTACTCGTTGGGGGCGACTGAAGCTTTCTTT; CDR3aa: CASSYSLGATEAFF
v_gene: TRBV3-1; j_gene: TRBJ1-1; abundance: many; d_gene: .; CDR3nt: TGTGCCAGCAGCACCCACTTCAGGGGCGCCGGCACTGAAGCTTTCTTT; CDR3aa: CASSTHFRGAGTEAFF
v_gene: TRBV7-2; j_gene: TRBJ2-7; abundance: .; d_gene: .; CDR3nt: TGTGCCAGCCTGGGGGGTAGCGAGAGCTCCTACGAGCAGTACTTC; CDR3aa: CASLGGSESSYEQYF
v_gene: TRBV6-2/TRBV6-3; j_gene: TRBJ2-7; abundance: .; d_gene: .; CDR3nt: TGTGCCAGCAGTTACGGGGGGGCTAACTACGAGCAGTACTTC; CDR3aa: CASSYGGANYEQYF
v_gene: TRBV6-1; j_gene: TRBJ1-5; abundance: few; d_gene: TRBD1; CDR3nt: TGTGCCAGCAGTGATACAGGGGATACCGGTCAGCCCCAGCATTTT; CDR3aa: CASSDTGDTGQPQHF
v_gene: TRBV19; j_gene: TRBJ2-1; abundance: few; d_gene: .; CDR3nt: TGTGCCATTGCAAAAGGGCGAGGTTACAATGAGCAGTTCTTC; CDR3aa: CAIAKGRGYNEQFF
v_gene: TRBV7-3; j_gene: TRBJ2-2; abundance: few; d_gene: .; CDR3nt: TGTGCCAGCAGCTTGTCCCGGGAGTTGGGCGGGGAGCTGTTTTTT; CDR3aa: CASSLSRELGGELFF
v_gene: TRBV20-1; j_gene: TRBJ2-3; abundance: few; d_gene: TRBD1; CDR3nt: TGCAGTGCTAGGTTGCAGGGGGCAGATACGCAGTATTTT; CDR3aa: CSARLQGADTQYF
v_gene: TRBV19; j_gene: TRBJ2-5; abundance: many; d_gene: .; CDR3nt: TGTGCCAGTAGAAGTGATTACGCCCAGTACTTC; CDR3aa: CASRSDYAQYF
v_gene: TRBV6-1; j_gene: TRBJ1-5; abundance: .; d_gene: TRBD1; CDR3nt: TGTGCCAGCAGAAGAGGGACAGGGGTTGACAATCAGCCCCAGCATTTT; CDR3aa: CASRRGTGVDNQPQHF
v_gene: TRBV5-1; j_gene: TRBJ2-1; abundance: few; d_gene: TRBD2; CDR3nt: TGCGCCAGCAGCATATACACAAGCGGGAGACTCAACAATGAGCAGTTCTTC; CDR3aa: CASSIYTSGRLNNEQFF
v_gene: TRBV6-2/TRBV6-3; j_gene: TRBJ2-7; abundance: .; d_gene: .; CDR3nt: TGTGCCAGCAGCCCAATTAGCTATCAAGACGAGCAGTACTTC; CDR3aa: CASSPISYQDEQYF
v_gene: TRBV24-1; j_gene: TRBJ2-5; abundance: .; d_gene: .; CDR3nt: TGTGCCACCAGTGACCCAGGCCCATCTGAGACCCAGTACTTC; CDR3aa: CATSDPGPSETQYF
v_gene: TRBV3-1; j_gene: TRBJ2-3; abundance: .; d_gene: TRBD2; CDR3nt: TGTGCCAGCAGCCAAGAGCTAGCGGGAGGGCTGGGAGATACGCAGTATTTT; CDR3aa: CASSQELAGGLGDTQYF
v_gene: TRBV29-1; j_gene: TRBJ2-2; abundance: .; d_gene: .; CDR3nt: TGCAGCGTTGAAGATCGGATAAACACCGGGGAGCTGTTTTTT; CDR3aa: CSVEDRINTGELFF
v_gene: TRBV10-3; j_gene: TRBJ2-4; abundance: .; d_gene: .; CDR3nt: TGTGCCATCAGTGAGAGCCCCAGGGAGACAAACATTCAGTACTTC; CDR3aa: CAISESPRETNIQYF
v_gene: TRBV20-1; j_gene: TRBJ1-2; abundance: .; d_gene: TRBD1; CDR3nt: TGCAGTGCTAGAGATAGGCCGGGACAGATCAACTATGGCTACACCTTC; CDR3aa: CSARDRPGQINYGYTF
v_gene: TRBV27; j_gene: TRBJ2-5; abundance: many; d_gene: TRBD2; CDR3nt: TGTGCCAGCAGTTGGGGACTAGCGGGAAACACAGAGACCCAGTACTTC; CDR3aa: CASSWGLAGNTETQYF
v_gene: TRBV7-2; j_gene: TRBJ1-5; abundance: .; d_gene: .; CDR3nt: TGTGCCAGCGTGGAACAGTCCCTAAGCAATCAGCCCCAGCATTTT; CDR3aa: CASVEQSLSNQPQHF
v_gene: TRBV24-1; j_gene: TRBJ1-1; abundance: few; d_gene: .; CDR3nt: TGTGCCACCAGGACCTCACAAGGGCCCGAAGCTTTCTTT; CDR3aa: CATRTSQGPEAFF
v_gene: TRBV11-2; j_gene: TRBJ2-3; abundance: .; d_gene: TRBD2; CDR3nt: TGTGCCAGCGCCCTAAGGCGGGAGAGCACAGATACGCAGTATTTT; CDR3aa: CASALRRESTDTQYF
v_gene: TRBV6-1; j_gene: TRBJ2-7; abundance: .; d_gene: TRBD1; CDR3nt: TGTGCCAGCAGTGGCTACAGGGGTTCGGGCTACGAGCAGTACTTC; CDR3aa: CASSGYRGSGYEQYF